A selection of T cell receptor beta chains follows, all from one sample in a study of a mutant IDH1 vaccine in newly diagnosed glioma. Data came from immunoSEQ multiplex PCR; TCRdb stores just in-frame clones and leaves some out. The data show roughly 51,000 clones, around 81% seen once. These receptors have no known antigen. Sequenced here: PBMCs, sampled from a glioma patient whose treatment included an IDH1 peptide vaccine. The source is a young man with glioma. The CDR3 runs from the conserved cysteine through the conserved F or W. Each record gives: D gene, J gene, clone size, V gene, CDR3 protein. A D gene is named only where the DNA matches it firmly. Part of the rows lack a size; the others show once, few, many or a class for expanded clones.

D gene: NA
J gene: TRBJ1-1
clone size: NA
V gene: TRBV28
CDR3 protein: CASSFLGAEAFF

D gene: NA
J gene: TRBJ1-2
clone size: NA
V gene: TRBV28
CDR3 protein: CASSPWTANYGYTF

D gene: TRBD2
J gene: TRBJ2-3
clone size: NA
V gene: TRBV7-6
CDR3 protein: CASSSAGLAGADTQYF

D gene: NA
J gene: TRBJ1-1
clone size: few
V gene: TRBV5-6
CDR3 protein: CASSPTPSLRTEAFF

D gene: TRBD1
J gene: TRBJ2-1
clone size: NA
V gene: TRBV6-1
CDR3 protein: CASVTGTVNNEQFF

D gene: TRBD1
J gene: TRBJ2-7
clone size: NA
V gene: TRBV4-2
CDR3 protein: CASSHAPPGQGGRGQYF

D gene: NA
J gene: TRBJ1-2
clone size: NA
V gene: TRBV18
CDR3 protein: CASSPFAGDANYGYTF

D gene: NA
J gene: TRBJ1-2
clone size: NA
V gene: TRBV2
CDR3 protein: CASAGRGINYGYTF

D gene: NA
J gene: TRBJ2-1
clone size: NA
V gene: TRBV9
CDR3 protein: CASSVGDEGEQFF

D gene: NA
J gene: TRBJ2-2
clone size: NA
V gene: TRBV18
CDR3 protein: CASSQNSKNTGELFF

D gene: NA
J gene: TRBJ2-1
clone size: NA
V gene: TRBV15
CDR3 protein: CATSRTPTENEQFF

D gene: TRBD1
J gene: TRBJ2-7
clone size: NA
V gene: TRBV9
CDR3 protein: CASSPDGGQGDSYEQYF

D gene: TRBD1
J gene: TRBJ2-7
clone size: once
V gene: TRBV5-1
CDR3 protein: CASSLAGTGVYEQYF

D gene: TRBD1
J gene: TRBJ1-1
clone size: NA
V gene: TRBV28
CDR3 protein: CASSRNDRGYTEAFF

D gene: TRBD1
J gene: TRBJ1-2
clone size: few
V gene: TRBV5-4
CDR3 protein: CASSEDRDGYTF

D gene: TRBD1
J gene: TRBJ2-3
clone size: NA
V gene: TRBV10-1
CDR3 protein: CASSGDREEYTQYF

D gene: NA
J gene: TRBJ1-5
clone size: NA
V gene: TRBV28
CDR3 protein: CASSTLISQHF

D gene: NA
J gene: TRBJ2-2
clone size: NA
V gene: TRBV7-6
CDR3 protein: CASSSLGRGNTGELFF